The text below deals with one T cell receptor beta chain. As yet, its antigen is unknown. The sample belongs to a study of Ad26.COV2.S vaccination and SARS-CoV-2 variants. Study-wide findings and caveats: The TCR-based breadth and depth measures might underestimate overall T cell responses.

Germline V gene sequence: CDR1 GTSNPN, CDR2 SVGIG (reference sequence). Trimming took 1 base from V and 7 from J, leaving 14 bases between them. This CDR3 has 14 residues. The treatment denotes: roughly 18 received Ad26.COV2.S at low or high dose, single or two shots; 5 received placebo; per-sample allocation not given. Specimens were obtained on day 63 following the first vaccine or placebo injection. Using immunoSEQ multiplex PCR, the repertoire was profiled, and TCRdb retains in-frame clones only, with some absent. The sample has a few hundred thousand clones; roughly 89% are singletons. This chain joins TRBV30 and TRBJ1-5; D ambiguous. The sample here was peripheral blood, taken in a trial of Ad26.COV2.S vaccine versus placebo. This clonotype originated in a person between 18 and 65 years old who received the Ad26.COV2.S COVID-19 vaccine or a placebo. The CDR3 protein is CAWSGVSQAQPQHF. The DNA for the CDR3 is TGTGCCTGGAGTGGTGTAAGTCAAGCACAGCCCCAGCATTTT.